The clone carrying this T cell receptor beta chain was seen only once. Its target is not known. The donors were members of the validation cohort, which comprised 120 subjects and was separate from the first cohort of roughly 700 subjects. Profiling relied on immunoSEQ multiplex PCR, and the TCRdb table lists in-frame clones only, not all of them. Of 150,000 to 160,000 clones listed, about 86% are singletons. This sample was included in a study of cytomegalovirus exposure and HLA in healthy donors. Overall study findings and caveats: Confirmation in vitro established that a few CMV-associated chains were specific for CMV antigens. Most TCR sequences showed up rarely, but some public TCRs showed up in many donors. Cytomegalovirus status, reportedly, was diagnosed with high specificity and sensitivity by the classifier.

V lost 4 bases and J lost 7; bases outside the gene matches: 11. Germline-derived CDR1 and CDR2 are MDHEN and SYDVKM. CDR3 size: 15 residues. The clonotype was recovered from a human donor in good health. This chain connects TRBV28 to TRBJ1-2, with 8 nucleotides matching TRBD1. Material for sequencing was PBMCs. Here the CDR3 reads CASSSGDRWVPGYTF. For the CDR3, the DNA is TGTGCCAGCAGTTCCGGGGACAGGTGGGTCCCTGGCTACACCTTC.